This TCR beta chain was captured by sequencing in a study of blood T cell repertoires in COVID-19. As for the study in general: Specimens from acute and convalescent COVID-19 originated in the United States, Italy and Spain.

V was clipped by 3 bases and J by 0 bases; unmatched bases: 3. The CDR3 totals 15 residues. The germline V gene has CDR1 SGHRS and CDR2 YFSETQ. Sequenced by immunoSEQ multiplex PCR; TCRdb stores in-frame clones only, minus some. This table has some 100,000 clones, around 87% appearing once. The chain joins TRBV5-1 to TRBJ1-5, with 7 bases identical to TRBD1. Material: peripheral blood. The receptor was derived from a woman aged 25 to 39 with acute or convalescent COVID-19. CDR3 nucleotides: TGCGCCAGCAGCTGGACAGGCGGTAGCAATCAGCCCCAGCATTTT. This gives the protein CASSWTGGSNQPQHF.